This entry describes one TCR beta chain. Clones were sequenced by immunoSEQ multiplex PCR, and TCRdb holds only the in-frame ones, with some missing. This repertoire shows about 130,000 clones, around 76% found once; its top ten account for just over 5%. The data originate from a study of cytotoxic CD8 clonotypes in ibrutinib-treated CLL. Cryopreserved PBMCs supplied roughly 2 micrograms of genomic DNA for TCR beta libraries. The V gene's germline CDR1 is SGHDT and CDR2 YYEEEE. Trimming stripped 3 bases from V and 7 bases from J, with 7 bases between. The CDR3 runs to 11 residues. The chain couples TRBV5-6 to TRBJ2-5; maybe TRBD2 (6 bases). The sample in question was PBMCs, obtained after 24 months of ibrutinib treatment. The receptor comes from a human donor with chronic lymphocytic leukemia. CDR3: CASSSRGTQYF. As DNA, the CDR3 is TGTGCCAGCAGCTCGCGGGGGACCCAGTACTTC.